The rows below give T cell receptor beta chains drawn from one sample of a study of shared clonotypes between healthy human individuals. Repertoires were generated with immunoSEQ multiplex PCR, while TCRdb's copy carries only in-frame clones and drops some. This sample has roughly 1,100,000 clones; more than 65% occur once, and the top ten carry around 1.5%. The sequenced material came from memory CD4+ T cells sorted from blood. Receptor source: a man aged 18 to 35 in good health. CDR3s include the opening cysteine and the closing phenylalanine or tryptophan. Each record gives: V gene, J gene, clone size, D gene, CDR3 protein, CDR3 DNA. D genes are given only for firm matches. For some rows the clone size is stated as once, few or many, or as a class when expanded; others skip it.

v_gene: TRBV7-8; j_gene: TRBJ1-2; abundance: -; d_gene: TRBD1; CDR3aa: CASSLRGPQTYGYTF; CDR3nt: TGTGCCAGCAGCCTCAGGGGGCCGCAGACCTATGGCTACACCTTC
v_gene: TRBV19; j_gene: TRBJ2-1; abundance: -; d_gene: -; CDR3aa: CASHRGSDPSYNEQFF; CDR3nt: TGTGCCAGCCATCGGGGTAGCGACCCCTCCTACAATGAGCAGTTCTTC
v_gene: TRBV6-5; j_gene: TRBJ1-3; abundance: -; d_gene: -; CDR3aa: CASSYVAGSGNTIYF; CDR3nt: TGTGCCAGCAGTTACGTCGCGGGTTCTGGAAACACCATATATTTT
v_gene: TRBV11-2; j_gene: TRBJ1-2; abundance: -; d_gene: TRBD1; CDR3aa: CASTPTTGSHGYTF; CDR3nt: TGTGCCAGCACCCCGACGACAGGGAGTCATGGCTACACCTTC
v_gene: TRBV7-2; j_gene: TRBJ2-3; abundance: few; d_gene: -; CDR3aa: CASSSRWGATGTDTQYF; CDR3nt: TGTGCCAGCAGCTCCCGTTGGGGGGCGACCGGCACAGATACGCAGTATTTT
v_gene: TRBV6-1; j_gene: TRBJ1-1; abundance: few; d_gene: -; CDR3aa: CASSQGRITEAFF; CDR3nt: TGTGCCAGCAGTCAGGGTAGGATCACTGAAGCTTTCTTT
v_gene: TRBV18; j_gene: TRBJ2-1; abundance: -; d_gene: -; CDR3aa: CASSPGLGNNEQFF; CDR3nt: TGTGCCAGCTCACCGGGACTGGGAAACAATGAGCAGTTCTTC
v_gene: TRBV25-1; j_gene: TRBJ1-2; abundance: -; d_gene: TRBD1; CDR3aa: CATRTGGNYGYTF; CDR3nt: TGTGCCACAAGGACAGGAGGGAACTATGGCTACACCTTC
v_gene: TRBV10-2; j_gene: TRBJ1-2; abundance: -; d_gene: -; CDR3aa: CASSARGADYGYTF; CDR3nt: TGCGCCAGCAGTGCGAGGGGCGCTGACTATGGCTACACCTTC
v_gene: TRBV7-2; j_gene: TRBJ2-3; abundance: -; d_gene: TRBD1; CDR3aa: CASSAGDRGLVADTQYF; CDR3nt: TGTGCCAGCAGCGCCGGGGACAGGGGACTTGTTGCAGATACGCAGTATTTT
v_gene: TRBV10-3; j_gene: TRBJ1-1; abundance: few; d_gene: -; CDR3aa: CAIREEGTLQLNTEAFF; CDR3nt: TGTGCCATCAGAGAAGAAGGGACTCTCCAACTGAACACTGAAGCTTTCTTT
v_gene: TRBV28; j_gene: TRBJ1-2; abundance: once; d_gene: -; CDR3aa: CASSPGFGYTF; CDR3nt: TGTGCCAGCAGTCCGGGGTTTGGCTACACCTTC
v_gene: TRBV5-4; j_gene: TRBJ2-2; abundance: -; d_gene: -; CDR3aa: CASRISGPNTGELFF; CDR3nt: TGTGCCAGCAGGATTAGCGGCCCGAACACCGGGGAGCTGTTTTTT
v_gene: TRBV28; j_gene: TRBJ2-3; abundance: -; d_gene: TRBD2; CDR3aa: CASSHGGAGADTQYF; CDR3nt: TGTGCCAGCAGCCACGGGGGGGCAGGGGCAGATACGCAGTATTTT
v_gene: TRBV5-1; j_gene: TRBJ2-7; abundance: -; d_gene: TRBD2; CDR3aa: CASSLGTSGRTYEQYF; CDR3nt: TGCGCCAGCAGCTTGGGGACTAGCGGGAGGACCTACGAGCAGTACTTC
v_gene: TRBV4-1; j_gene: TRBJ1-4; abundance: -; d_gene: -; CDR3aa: CASSQGWGATNEKLFF; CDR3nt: TGCGCCAGCAGCCAAGGGTGGGGAGCAACTAATGAAAAACTGTTTTTT
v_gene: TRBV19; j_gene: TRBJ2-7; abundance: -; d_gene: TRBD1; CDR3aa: CASSTPGQGIHEQYF; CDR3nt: TGTGCCAGTAGTACTCCGGGACAGGGAATCCACGAGCAGTACTTC
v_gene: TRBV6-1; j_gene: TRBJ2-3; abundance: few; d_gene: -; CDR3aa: CASSHSSGPLDTQYF; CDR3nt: TGTGCCAGCAGTCATTCCTCGGGCCCTTTGGATACGCAGTATTTT